The 14 T cell receptor beta chains listed next were all sequenced from one sample in a study of a mutant IDH1 vaccine in newly diagnosed glioma. Time point: week 5, during vaccination. Vaccinated patients received 300 ug of mutant IDH1 20-mer peptide per dose, with topical imiquimod. These receptors' antigens are unknown. TCRdb's table, derived via immunoSEQ multiplex PCR, lists solely in-frame clones and lacks some. Altogether 25,000 to 30,000 clones are present, 65% to 85% being singletons, with the ten largest covering roughly 7%. The specimen comprised PBMCs, sampled from a glioma patient whose treatment included an IDH1 peptide vaccine. Receptor source: a man aged 40-49 years with glioma. Some clones in this sample may be carry-over from other donors' samples.

J is TRBJ1-3 and V is TRBV30; 8 nucleotides align to TRBD1. CDR3 length: 16 amino acids. J was trimmed by 2 bases and V by 0 bases; bases with no gene match: 6. Per germline, CDR1 GTSNPN and CDR2 SVGIG (reference sequence). This chain's CDR3 is CAWSVQQGATGNTIYF. As DNA, the CDR3 is TGTGCCTGGAGTGTACAGCAGGGGGCCACTGGAAACACCATATATTTT.

The rearrangement uses TRBV7-8 and TRBJ1-4, with TRBD1 matching over 7 bases. This CDR3 is 15 amino acids long. Germline values: CDR1 SGHVS, CDR2 FQNEAQ. With 5 bases clipped from V and 8 bases from J, the junction kept 11 bases outside the gene matches. The CDR3: CASSALGTAGEKLFF. The CDR3 DNA reads as TGTGCCAGCAGCGCACTCGGGACAGCTGGGGAAAAACTGTTTTTT. Full variable domain (rest looked up from reference TRBV7-8 and TRBJ1-4): GAGVSQSPRYKVAKRGQDVALRCDPISGHVSLFWYQQALGQGPEFLTYFQNEAQLDKSGLPSDRFFAERPEGSVSTLKIQRTQQEDSAVYLCASSALGTAGEKLFFGSGTQLSVL.

The rearrangement links TRBV6-6 to TRBJ2-2; 7 nucleotides match TRBD1. The CDR3 length is 14 residues. V trimming: 6 bases; J trimming: 5 bases; junction bases outside the gene matches: 6. From germline, CDR1 is MNHNY and CDR2 SVGAGI (reference sequence). The CDR3 coding sequence is TGTGCCAGCAGGCCGGGACAGAAGACCGGGGAGCTGTTTTTT. The encoded protein is CASRPGQKTGELFF.

This clone appeared a few times. Other DNA sequences within the sample encode an identical CDR3. The V call is TRBV29-1, the J call TRBJ2-7, with unresolved D. This CDR3 contains 11 residues. V was clipped by 6 bases and J by 0 bases, with 6 bases between them. Germline assignment: CDR1 SQVTM and CDR2 ANQGSEA. CDR3 bases: TGCAGCGTGTCCAGCTCCTACGAGCAGTACTTC. Its protein product is CSVSSSYEQYF.

This chain uses TRBV2 with TRBJ2-2; D might be TRBD1 (7 bases). There are 18 residues in the CDR3. V was cut by 2 bases and J by 1 base, with 17 bases left in between. CDR1 is SNHLY, CDR2 FYNNEI, per germline. Here the CDR3 reads CASSEYRGWGLNTGELFF. In DNA, the CDR3 is TGTGCCAGCAGTGAATACAGGGGCTGGGGACTGAACACCGGGGAGCTGTTTTTT.

Judged by abundance, this clone is medium-sized. V is TRBV5-1 and J is TRBJ1-2; 7 nucleotides line up with TRBD1. CDR3 length equals 12 residues. V was clipped by 7 bases and J by 3 bases; unmatched bases: 3. Germline loops: CDR1 SGHRS, CDR2 YFSETQ. DNA of the CDR3: TGCGCCAGCGGACAGGCGGACTATGGCTACACCTTC. Translated: CASGQADYGYTF.

The chain couples TRBV5-1 to TRBJ1-1; D not resolved. In germline, CDR1 is SGHRS, CDR2 YFSETQ. Trimming shortened V by 0 bases and J by 2 bases, and 8 bases separated the two germline ends. The CDR3 spans 14 residues. CDR3 nucleotide sequence: TGCGCCAGCAGCTTGGGTGCGGGCAACACTGAAGCTTTCTTT. Protein sequence: CASSLGAGNTEAFF.

This clone has just one count. The chain couples TRBV6-5 to TRBJ1-2; D is perhaps TRBD1 (6 bases). This CDR3 comprises 15 residues. Germline lookup yields CDR1 MNHEY and CDR2 SVGAGI. V gave up 2 bases and J gave up 4 bases, with 14 bases separating them. The CDR3: CASSYLSQGAYGYTF. The CDR3 nucleotides are TGTGCCAGCAGTTACCTCTCACAGGGTGCCTATGGCTACACCTTC.

The chain is built from TRBV6-4 and TRBJ2-1; 7 bases map to TRBD1. The CDR3 consists of 14 residues. V dropped 6 bases and J dropped 9; count of bases not matched to a gene: 11. Germline V CDR1 and CDR2: MRHNA, SNTAGT. DNA for the CDR3: TGTGCCAGCAGCCCCGTGGGGGCAGGGGGTGAGCAGTTCTTC. Translating gives CASSPVGAGGEQFF.

V usage is TRBV30 and J usage is TRBJ1-6; the D gene is possibly TRBD1 (5 bases). CDR1 is GTSNPN, CDR2 SVGIG, per germline (reference sequence). Trimming pared 2 bases from V and 9 bases from J, leaving 14 bases between. CDR3 size: 14 residues. CDR3 sequence (DNA): TGTGCCTGGAGTCAAGGGGCGCTTAGTTCACCCCTCCACTTT. The encoded protein is CAWSQGALSSPLHF.

A few counts support this clone. The CDR3 coding sequence is TGTGCCAGCAGAATGTTGACAGGGTTTTCACCCCTCCACTTT. Its protein product is CASRMLTGFSPLHF. The chain uses TRBV27 and TRBJ1-6; 7 nucleotides line up with TRBD1. Germline CDR1 and CDR2: MNHEY and SMNVEV (reference sequence). This CDR3 contains 14 residues. After removal of 6 bases from V and 9 bases from J, the junction contained 8 bases not matched to a gene.

The V and J genes are TRBV30 and TRBJ2-5; D not certain. Looked up from germline, CDR1 is GTSNPN and CDR2 is SVGIG (reference sequence). The CDR3 extends over 14 amino acids. The V end lost 0 bases, the J end lost 2 bases, and 10 bases lay between the germline ends. The CDR3 loop is CAWSVLGRQETQYF. CDR3 coding DNA: TGTGCCTGGAGTGTATTGGGCAGGCAAGAGACCCAGTACTTC.

The CDR3 reads CASSSLAGGPEETQYF. The CDR3 DNA reads TGTGCCAGCAGCTCCCTAGCGGGGGGGCCTGAGGAGACCCAGTACTTC. The chain joins TRBV5-8 to TRBJ2-5, with TRBD2 matching 12 bases. CDR1 and CDR2 (germline): SGHTS, YDEGEE. This CDR3 is built from 16 residues. After removal of 3 bases from V and 5 bases from J, the junction contained 8 bases not matched to a gene.

This clone was recorded a few times. This rearrangement joins TRBV19 to TRBJ1-1; maybe TRBD1 (6 bases). Germline loops: CDR1 LNHDA, CDR2 SQIVND (reference sequence). The CDR3 sequence is 16 residues long. The ends were cut back, 5 bases at V and 3 bases at J, with 19 bases in the middle. CDR3 in DNA: TGTGCCAGTAGTGTCTCAGGGGTACGGTCCGACACTGAAGCTTTCTTT. Its translation is CASSVSGVRSDTEAFF.